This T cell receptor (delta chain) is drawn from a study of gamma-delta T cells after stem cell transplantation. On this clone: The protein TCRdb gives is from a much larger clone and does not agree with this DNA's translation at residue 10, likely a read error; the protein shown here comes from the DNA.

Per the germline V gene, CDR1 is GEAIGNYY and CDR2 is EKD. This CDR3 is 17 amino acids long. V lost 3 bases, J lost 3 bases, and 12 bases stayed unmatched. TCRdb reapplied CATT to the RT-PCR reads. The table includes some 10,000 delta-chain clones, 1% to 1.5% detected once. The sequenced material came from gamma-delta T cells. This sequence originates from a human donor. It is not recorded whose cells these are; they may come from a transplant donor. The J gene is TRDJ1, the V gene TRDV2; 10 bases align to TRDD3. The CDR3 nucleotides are TGTGCCTGTGACCACGTACTGGGGGATGGGAGACCCGATAAACTCATCTTT. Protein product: CACDHVLGDGRPDKLIF.